The entry below gives a single T cell receptor (beta chain) sequence along with its context. This clonotype was counted ten times or more. This receptor's antigen is unknown. Base-call qualities are not available, and no considerably larger clone is one nucleotide away. Libraries were made using 5' RACE. Sequencing instrument: Illumina HiSeq 2500. A second roughly 7 to 12 cycle PCR used a sample-barcoded 5' primer and a J-beta primer mix. A unique molecular identifier was introduced onto each TCR beta cDNA molecule by a template-switch 5' adaptor carrying 12 random nucleotides. Each sample yielded at least 2.5 million CDR3-containing paired-end reads. First-strand cDNA was synthesized from all RNA with the Mint cDNA synthesis kit, primed by a TRBC-specific oligonucleotide. Following uracil-DNA glycosylase treatment, all cDNA underwent a first 18-cycle PCR with the universal primers M1SS and BC2_uni_R. From the authors' description of their analysis: For normalization, 1 million high-quality reads were randomly selected from each sample, with every read carrying a distinct molecular identifier. Instead of being binned into consensus sequences, reads with shared molecular identifiers were discarded. MiTCR, run with a Q25 quality threshold and the strictest error-elimination algorithm, handled CDR3 identification, clonotype clustering and error correction. A nonparametric unseen species model using Euler transformation provided a lower-bound estimate of total TCR beta diversity. The public reads were run again by TCRdb, first through fastp at Q25 and then through MiXCR, and only productive beta chains were kept. Rows merge per CDR3 protein into single entries with the most common DNA and genes. The authors' filters were not applied to this entry. The sample table records approximately 700,000 distinct CDR3 sequences; about 34% of these occur just once. Less than 20% of the sample is in the top ten clones.

V is shortened by 4 bases, J by 0 bases, and the region joining them spans 16 bases. The CDR3 has 16 amino acids, counting the end cysteine and phenylalanine. This entry keeps only the CDR3 DNA: 48 bases, framed from base 1. The germline V gene sets CDR1 to SGHVS and CDR2 to FNYEAQ. The record originates from a study of blood T cells in healthy people across ages (dated by TCRdb to the mid-2010s). The study in broad terms: In model experiments, template switching captured about one uniquely barcoded TCR beta cDNA molecule for every two T cells. The donors were split into four age groups: young (average roughly 15 years), middle-aged (more than 35), aged (62) and long-lived (over 75). To avoid experimental bias, donors of different ages were spread randomly across the sequencing lanes. For two donors (one aged 18 to 29 and one aged 80 or older), the study analyzed two additional independent replicas of 1 million unique cDNA reads from the same blood draw. Age-related changes in TCR beta repertoire diversity were measured in the study by deep sequencing normalized with unique cDNA molecular identifiers. Summary of the overall study and its limitations: Compared with the aged group, more naive CD4+ T cells, fewer expanded clones and increased TCR diversity were shown by the long-lived group, suggesting age selection. Bulk unsorted PBMC profiling prevented conclusive comparison of naive and antigen-experienced compartments. Total diversity estimates from one million sequenced T cells were considered lower bounds and underestimates. Observed TCR beta diversity correlated strongly with the percentage of naive T cells measured by flow cytometry. The CMV infection status of donors was not known, potentially confounding age-related changes in expanded clonotypes. As age increased, observed TCR beta diversity per million T cells dropped in a roughly linear way, and a significant reduction was already evident by age 40.

The roughly 39 donors, aged roughly 6 to 95 years, were systemically healthy Caucasian individuals from Russia. Around 9.8 milliliters of peripheral blood were collected from each donor into EDTA-treated Vacutainer tubes. PBMCs were isolated by Ficoll-Paque density-gradient centrifugation, with at least 7 million obtained per sample. Total RNA was extracted from PBMCs with Trizol reagent, with at least 6 micrograms obtained per sample. For every donor, an aliquot of PBMCs went through flow cytometry to measure the percentages of naive CD45RAhigh/CD27high T cells. This clonotype was sampled from a woman of 80 years or more in good health. Donor details come from another sample of the same person, matched by shared clones. The rearrangement joined TRBV7-6 to TRBJ2-7, and possibly TRBD1, on 5 matching bases. What was sequenced was blood. The DNA sequence is given as TGTGCCAGCAGCTCCCAACCCCCCAGGGCCTCCTACGAGCAGTACTTC. Its translation reads: CASSSQPPRASYEQYF.